One and the same sample provided the 28 T cell receptor beta chains below, sequenced in a study of CD8+ T cells in alopecia areata. The authors extracted RNA and reverse transcribed it into cDNA as the sequencing template. The method was immunoSEQ multiplex PCR; TCRdb's version includes in-frame clones alone and lacks a portion of them. Of some 95,000 clones in the sample, nearly 45% were seen once. Input material: CD4+ T cells sorted from blood. These receptors were taken from a human donor with alopecia areata.

This chain uses TRBV5-6 with TRBJ2-7; the match to TRBD1 covers 8 bases. Germline V gene lookup returns CDR1 SGHDT and CDR2 YYEEEE. V trimming: 4 bases; J trimming: 1 base; junction bases outside the gene matches: 7. This CDR3 is 15 amino acids long. In DNA, the CDR3 is TGTGCCAGCAGCCGTCCAGGGGGCTTATCCTACGAGCAGTACTTC. This translates into CASSRPGGLSYEQYF.

This chain uses TRBV29-1 with TRBJ2-5; no firm D call. Trimming pared 2 bases from V and 4 bases from J, leaving 14 bases between. Germline CDR1 and CDR2: SQVTM and ANQGSEA. This CDR3 is 14 amino acids long. The DNA for the CDR3 is TGCAGCGTTGAATCGGAGAGTACGGGAGAGACCCAGTACTTC. Protein sequence: CSVESESTGETQYF. The complete variable domain, with remaining parts taken from reference TRBV29-1 and TRBJ2-5, reads SAVISQKPSRDICQRGTSLTIQCQVDSQVTMMFWYRQQPGQSLTLIATANQGSEATYESGFVIDKFPISRPNLTFSTLTVSNMSPEDSSIYLCSVESESTGETQYFGPGTRLLVL.

This clone was found a few times. The gene calls are TRBV29-1 and TRBJ2-7; perhaps TRBD2 as D (5 bases). Trimming removed 5 bases from V and 7 bases from J, with 21 bases in between. The CDR3 totals 14 residues. Germline CDR1 and CDR2: SQVTM and ANQGSEA. The CDR3 spells CSVTSRTRVAEQYF. CDR3 nucleotides: TGCAGCGTTACCTCCCGGACGCGGGTTGCTGAGCAGTACTTC.

This clone was detected a few times. This CDR3 is also generated by other DNA sequences in the sample. The chain links TRBV30 to TRBJ2-3, with D possibly being TRBD1 or TRBD2 (5 bases each). CDR3 length: 13 amino acids. Trimming removed 5 bases from V and 3 bases from J, with 12 bases in between. Germline CDR1 and CDR2: GTSNPN and SVGIG (reference sequence). The CDR3 DNA sequence: TGTGCCTGGTCCTCGGGGCCTACAGATACGCAGTATTTT. It specifies CAWSSGPTDTQYF.

The gene calls are TRBV28 and TRBJ2-7, with D possibly being TRBD1 (5 bases). Looked up from germline, CDR1 is MDHEN and CDR2 is SYDVKM. V lost 6 bases to trimming and J lost 0 bases, with 15 bases between them. CDR3 length equals 15 residues. The CDR3 is CASSSTATSSYEQYF. The DNA for the CDR3 is TGTGCCAGCAGCTCGACAGCTACCAGCTCCTACGAGCAGTACTTC. Full variable domain (rest looked up from reference TRBV28 and TRBJ2-7): DVKVTQSSRYLVKRTGEKVFLECVQDMDHENMFWYRQDPGLGLRLIYFSYDVKMKEKGDIPEGYSVSREKKERFSLILESASTNQTSMYLCASSSTATSSYEQYFGPGTRLTVT.

This clone was seen just once. The CDR3 nucleotides read TGTGCCAGCAGCTCTCCTAGCTTTTCCGGGGAGCTGTTTTTT. This translates into CASSSPSFSGELFF. The gene calls are TRBV7-2 and TRBJ2-2; D perhaps matches TRBD2 (5 bases). Trimming shortened V by 4 bases and J by 6 bases, and 12 bases separated the two germline ends. Germline-derived CDR1 and CDR2 are SGHTA and FQGNSA. The CDR3 has 14 residues.

This clone was observed a handful of times. V usage is TRBV2 and J usage is TRBJ2-1, with 13 positions matching TRBD2. With 8 bases clipped from V and 2 bases from J, the junction kept 0 bases outside the gene matches. Germline V lookup: CDR1 SNHLY, CDR2 FYNNEI. The CDR3 is made up of 14 amino acids. The CDR3 nucleotides read TGTGCCAGCGGACTAGCGGGAGCCTACAATGAGCAGTTCTTC. Its protein is CASGLAGAYNEQFF.

This clone has a handful of counts. The chain is built from TRBV25-1 and TRBJ2-7; D is tentatively TRBD1 or TRBD2 (5 bases each). V gave up 6 bases and J gave up 2 bases, with 11 bases separating them. This CDR3 contains 13 residues. Germline CDR1 reads MGHDK; CDR2 reads SYGVNS. The CDR3 DNA reads TGTGCCAGCAGAGGGACGGTAACCTACGAGCAGTACTTC. Protein sequence: CASRGTVTYEQYF.

The rearrangement links TRBV4-2 to TRBJ2-1, with D hard to call. Germline values: CDR1 LGHNA, CDR2 YNFKEQ. The length of the CDR3 is 11 residues. The V end was cut by 3 bases, the J end by 6 bases, with 3 bases between. This CDR3 reads CASSQFNEQFF. CDR3 sequence (DNA): TGTGCCAGCAGCCAGTTCAATGAGCAGTTCTTC.

V is TRBV30 and J is TRBJ1-5; the match to TRBD1 covers 8 bases. Trimming cost V 0 bases and J 6 bases; bases outside gene matches: 7. The CDR3 totals 15 residues. Germline-derived CDR1 and CDR2 are GTSNPN and SVGIG (reference sequence). DNA of the CDR3: TGTGCCTGGAGTGTGGGAGGACAGGGAAGTCAGCCCCAGCATTTT. Encoded protein: CAWSVGGQGSQPQHF.

The chain employs TRBV28 and TRBJ2-1; D unresolved. Trimming took off 8 bases at V and 0 bases at J, with 11 bases between the two ends. Germline CDR1 is MDHEN and CDR2 is SYDVKM. This CDR3 region has 14 residues. The CDR3 loop reads CASLPASSYNEQFF. In DNA form, the CDR3 reads TGTGCCAGCCTTCCCGCTAGCTCCTACAATGAGCAGTTCTTC.

The genes are TRBV2 and TRBJ2-7; 12 bases line up with TRBD2. CDR1 is SNHLY and CDR2 is FYNNEI in the germline V gene. With 2 bases clipped from V and 2 bases from J, the junction kept 1 base outside the gene matches. This CDR3 comprises 15 residues. The CDR3 DNA follows: TGTGCCAGCAGTGAAAGGACTAGCGGGGCCTACGAGCAGTACTTC. It translates to CASSERTSGAYEQYF.

This clone was seen a handful of times. The gene calls are TRBV29-1 and TRBJ1-1; D call uncertain. Trimming stripped 4 bases from V and 0 bases from J, with 9 bases between. The CDR3 sequence is 13 residues long. Germline CDR1 reads SQVTM; CDR2 reads ANQGSEA. The CDR3 coding sequence is TGCAGCGTTGGAAGGGCAATGAACACTGAAGCTTTCTTT. This encodes CSVGRAMNTEAFF.

There are a few counts of this clone. The chain recombines TRBV7-2 with TRBJ2-5; D is unclear. Germline V gene sequence: CDR1 SGHTA, CDR2 FQGNSA. Deletions cut 5 bases from V and 4 bases from J, with 8 bases between. The CDR3 sequence is 12 residues long. The CDR3 loop is CASSHNRETQYF. The DNA of the CDR3 is TGTGCCAGCAGCCACAACAGAGAGACCCAGTACTTC.

The V and J genes are TRBV29-1 and TRBJ2-2; 12 nucleotides align to TRBD2. Trimming took 4 bases from V and 6 from J; bases not matched to a gene: 6. The germline gives CDR1 SQVTM, CDR2 ANQGSEA. The CDR3 is made up of 15 amino acids. This chain's CDR3 is CSVVLAGGRAGELFF. CDR3 nucleotide sequence: TGCAGCGTTGTACTAGCGGGAGGTCGTGCCGGGGAGCTGTTTTTT.

The rearrangement links TRBV28 to TRBJ2-1; D is tentatively TRBD1 or TRBD2 (7 bases each). Germline loops: CDR1 MDHEN, CDR2 SYDVKM. V was shortened by 5 bases and J by 6 bases, with 26 bases between the two germline ends. The CDR3 covers 18 residues. The CDR3, as DNA: TGTGCCAGCAGTCCTTATACGGGTTCAGGGGGGGCGGGCAATGAGCAGTTCTTC. This codes for CASSPYTGSGGAGNEQFF.

This clone was detected a few times. The chain uses TRBV29-1 and TRBJ2-3; possible D gene TRBD2, 5 bases. Germline CDR1 is SQVTM and CDR2 is ANQGSEA. The CDR3 consists of 14 residues. V was trimmed by 1 base and J by 1 base, leaving 9 bases between them. The CDR3 nucleotides are TGCAGCGTTGAAGGAGGGATACGCACAGATACGCAGTATTTT. Amino acid sequence: CSVEGGIRTDTQYF.

The V call is TRBV19, the J call TRBJ1-2, with unresolved D. This CDR3 is built from 12 residues. Germline assignment: CDR1 LNHDA and CDR2 SQIVND (reference sequence). Trimming stripped 3 bases from V and 8 bases from J, with 10 bases between. This chain's CDR3 is CASSIRERGYTF. CDR3 nucleotides: TGTGCCAGTAGTATCCGGGAGAGGGGCTACACCTTC.

This chain connects TRBV7-2 to TRBJ2-3; D is uncertain. The germline V and J ends were trimmed by 2 bases and 2 bases, with 2 bases remaining between them. Germline CDR1 and CDR2: SGHTA and FQGNSA. This CDR3 comprises 12 residues. CDR3 in DNA: TGTGCCAGCAGCTTACACACAGATACGCAGTATTTT. Its protein product is CASSLHTDTQYF.

This clone was counted once. The rearrangement links TRBV7-9 to TRBJ2-1; D call uncertain. Trimming pared 1 base from V and 5 bases from J, leaving 12 bases between. This CDR3 contains 15 residues. Germline V lookup: CDR1 SEHNR, CDR2 FQNEAQ (reference sequence). The CDR3: CASSLDRVANNEQFF. In DNA, the CDR3 is TGTGCCAGCAGCTTAGATCGGGTAGCAAACAATGAGCAGTTCTTC.

With regard to this clone: Additional DNA sequences in this sample encode the identical CDR3. The rearrangement uses TRBV2 and TRBJ2-5, with TRBD2 as a possible D gene (6 bases). CDR3 length: 13 amino acids. Germline loops: CDR1 SNHLY, CDR2 FYNNEI. Between the trimmed V and J ends, which lost 5 bases and 5 bases, there was a span of 12 bases. The chain's CDR3 is CASSRDREETQYF. DNA for the CDR3: TGTGCCAGCAGTCGGGACCGGGAGGAGACCCAGTACTTC.

This chain joins TRBV30 and TRBJ1-6, with D unclear. The V gene's germline CDR1 is GTSNPN and CDR2 SVGIG (reference sequence). The CDR3 contains 13 residues. V lost 2 bases to trimming and J lost 12 bases, with 14 bases between them. The CDR3 bases are TGTGCCTGGAGTTTCCGGGGATCTGAACCCCTCCACTTT. Its translation: CAWSFRGSEPLHF.

V gene TRBV14 combines with J gene TRBJ1-5, with TRBD1 as a possible D gene (5 bases). The germline CDR1 and CDR2 sequences are SGHDN and FVKESK. The CDR3 spans 13 residues. V lost 4 bases and J 6 bases, leaving 10 bases between the germline ends. Here the CDR3 reads CASSLRGGQPQHF. As DNA, the CDR3 is TGTGCCAGCAGCCTGAGGGGTGGTCAGCCCCAGCATTTT.

The chain joins TRBV27 to TRBJ1-1; 11 nucleotides agree with TRBD1. Germline CDR1 is MNHEY and CDR2 is SMNVEV (reference sequence). The CDR3 consists of 12 residues. V trimming: 7 bases; J trimming: 11 bases; junction bases outside the gene matches: 6. CDR3 nucleotide sequence: TGTGCCAGCACCGGACAGGGGGCAAAGGCTTTCTTT. This translates into CASTGQGAKAFF.

This clone has only a few counts. The J gene is TRBJ1-1, the V gene TRBV29-1; the match to TRBD1 covers 9 bases. The CDR3 covers 15 residues. J was trimmed by 3 bases and V by 4 bases; bases with no gene match: 9. CDR1 is SQVTM and CDR2 is ANQGSEA in the germline V gene. The CDR3 region is CSVGQGGSSDTEAFF. The CDR3 nucleotides are TGCAGCGTTGGACAGGGGGGGTCATCTGACACTGAAGCTTTCTTT.

This clone has just a few counts. The chain links TRBV19 to TRBJ2-5, with D perhaps TRBD1 (5 bases). CDR3 length: 13 residues. Trimming shortened V by 3 bases and J by 3 bases, and 8 bases separated the two germline ends. Germline values: CDR1 LNHDA, CDR2 SQIVND (reference sequence). CDR3 sequence reads: CASSIGREETQYF. DNA of the CDR3: TGTGCCAGTAGTATCGGCAGGGAAGAGACCCAGTACTTC. Variable domain in full (rest from reference TRBV19 and TRBJ2-5): DGGITQSPKYLFRKEGQNVTLSCEQNLNHDAMYWYRQDPGQGLRLIYYSQIVNDFQKGDIAEGYSVSREKKESFPLTVTSAQKNPTAFYLCASSIGREETQYFGPGTRLLVL.

This clone was recorded once. The rearrangement uses TRBV29-1 and TRBJ1-2; D gene unclear. Germline CDR1 and CDR2: SQVTM and ANQGSEA. The CDR3 is 13 residues long. V was clipped by 0 bases and J by 6 bases, with 11 bases between them. Here the CDR3 reads CSVEEGQVHGYTF. The CDR3 DNA reads TGCAGCGTTGAAGAAGGTCAGGTCCATGGCTACACCTTC.

This clone has a single count. The chain couples TRBV5-1 to TRBJ2-2; D might be TRBD1 (6 bases). Germline V gene lookup returns CDR1 SGHRS and CDR2 YFSETQ. With 4 bases removed from V and 1 base from J, the gap between germline ends came to 11 bases. The CDR3 has 15 amino acids. For the CDR3, the DNA is TGCGCCAGCAGCCCACAGGGACAGAACACCGGGGAGCTGTTTTTT. Translated: CASSPQGQNTGELFF.